One and the same sample provided the 24 T cell receptor beta chains below, sequenced in a study of T cell responses to AZD1222 COVID-19 vaccine. TCRdb's copy holds only in-frame clones and misses some; the assay was immunoSEQ multiplex PCR. The sample lists fewer than 120,000 clones, around nine tenths occurring once. The starting material was peripheral blood, obtained 28 days after the second AZD1222 dose. Source of these receptors: an adult who received the AZD1222 COVID-19 vaccine.

V is TRBV11-1 and J is TRBJ1-5, with D possibly matching TRBD1 (6 bases). The CDR3 sequence is 16 residues long. CDR1 and CDR2 from the germline V gene are SGHAT and FQDESV (reference sequence). The V end was cut by 2 bases, the J end by 3 bases, with 14 bases between. CDR3 sequence: CASSLPDRKSNQPQHF. The CDR3 DNA sequence: TGTGCCAGCAGCTTACCAGACAGGAAGTCCAATCAGCCCCAGCATTTT.

Many counts were recorded for this clone. Other nucleotide sequences from this sample produce the same CDR3. CDR3 sequence: CATSDGPTETQYF. CDR3 coding DNA: TGTGCCACCAGTGATGGCCCGACGGAGACCCAGTACTTC. The J gene is TRBJ2-5, the V gene TRBV24-1, with no clear D. Per germline, CDR1 KGHDR and CDR2 SFDVKD. V lost 3 bases and J 5 bases, leaving 9 bases between the germline ends. This CDR3 is 13 amino acids long.

This clone was observed a single time. The chain employs TRBV18 and TRBJ2-3; no clear D. The germline V gene has CDR1 KGHSH and CDR2 LQKENI. The V end lost 3 bases, the J end lost 2 bases, and 3 bases lay between the germline ends. The CDR3 spans 12 residues. CDR3 DNA: TGTGCCAGCTCACCTTACACAGATACGCAGTATTTT. This encodes CASSPYTDTQYF.

The CDR3 DNA sequence: TGTGCCAGCAGCACCACGGGTAGCGTTCCCACCGGGGAGCTGTTTTTT. It specifies CASSTTGSVPTGELFF. The chain recombines TRBV9 with TRBJ2-2; maybe TRBD2 (5 bases). Trimming shortened V by 4 bases and J by 4 bases, and 17 bases separated the two germline ends. The CDR3 extends over 16 amino acids. Germline CDR1 SGDLS, CDR2 YYNGEE.

The rearrangement uses TRBV10-1 and TRBJ1-1; a weak D match, TRBD1 (5 bases). This CDR3 has 13 amino acids. Deletions cut 3 bases from V and 5 bases from J, with 10 bases between. The germline gives CDR1 WNHNN, CDR2 SYGVQD (reference sequence). CDR3 loop: CASSDDSWTEAFF. The CDR3 coding sequence is TGCGCCAGCAGTGATGACAGTTGGACTGAAGCTTTCTTT.

The J gene is TRBJ2-1, the V gene TRBV11-2; 8 bases align to TRBD1. The trim removed 1 base at V and 7 bases at J, leaving 6 bases unmatched. The V gene's germline CDR1 is SGHAT and CDR2 FQNNGV. This CDR3 is 15 amino acids long. CDR3 residues: CASSLAQGARNEQFF. The CDR3 nucleotides read TGTGCCAGCAGCTTAGCCCAGGGGGCTCGGAATGAGCAGTTCTTC.

The table lists this clone with a count of one. The CDR3 sequence: CASSGTSGSSYEQYF. The CDR3 nucleotides read TGTGCCAGTAGTGGAACTAGCGGGAGCTCCTACGAGCAGTACTTC. The chain combines TRBV19 with TRBJ2-7, with 11 bases identical to TRBD2. V lost 5 bases to trimming and J lost 0 bases; unmatched junction nucleotides: 3. Germline V gene lookup returns CDR1 LNHDA and CDR2 SQIVND (reference sequence). This CDR3 has 15 residues. Drawing the rest from reference TRBV19 and TRBJ2-7, the complete variable domain is DGGITQSPKYLFRKEGQNVTLSCEQNLNHDAMYWYRQDPGQGLRLIYYSQIVNDFQKGDIAEGYSVSREKKESFPLTVTSAQKNPTAFYLCASSGTSGSSYEQYFGPGTRLTVT.

The CDR3 DNA follows: TGTGCCAGCAGCCCGACTCAACAATTGAACACTGAAGCTTTCTTT. As protein: CASSPTQQLNTEAFF. V usage is TRBV11-3 and J usage is TRBJ1-1; D gene unclear. There are 15 residues in the CDR3. Germline V gene lookup returns CDR1 SGHNT and CDR2 YENEEA. Trimming removed 5 bases from V and 0 bases from J, with 13 bases in between. Full variable domain (remainder filled in from reference TRBV11-3 and TRBJ1-1): EAGVVQSPRYKIIEKKQPVAFWCNPISGHNTLYWYLQNLGQGPELLIRYENEEAVDDSQLPKDRFSAERLKGVDSTLKIQPAELGDSAVYLCASSPTQQLNTEAFFGQGTRLTVV.

The chain couples TRBV6-5 to TRBJ2-5, with D possibly being TRBD1 or TRBD2 (5 bases each). Germline V gene sequence: CDR1 MNHEY, CDR2 SVGAGI. V was pared by 4 bases and J by 3 bases, with 15 bases between. The CDR3 spans 15 residues. Written as DNA, the CDR3 is TGTGCCAGCAGTTCCATTGGGGCCGGGAAAGAGACCCAGTACTTC. It is translated as CASSSIGAGKETQYF.

The V gene is TRBV11-2, the J gene TRBJ1-1, with D tentatively TRBD1 (6 bases). The V end was cut by 5 bases, the J end by 0 bases, with 13 bases between. The CDR3 contains 15 residues. Germline CDR1 SGHAT, CDR2 FQNNGV. The CDR3 DNA follows: TGTGCCAGCAGCCACCAAGGACAGCTGAACACTGAAGCTTTCTTT. Its translation is CASSHQGQLNTEAFF. The full variable domain, in which reference TRBV11-2 and TRBJ1-1 provide the parts outside the CDR3, is EAGVAQSPRYKIIEKRQSVAFWCNPISGHATLYWYQQILGQGPKLLIQFQNNGVVDDSQLPKDRFSAERLKGVDSTLKIQPAKLEDSAVYLCASSHQGQLNTEAFFGQGTRLTVV.

The chain combines TRBV7-2 with TRBJ1-1; D unresolved. This CDR3 region has 13 residues. Germline CDR1 is SGHTA and CDR2 is FQGNSA. Trimming removed 5 bases at V and 3 bases at J, with 10 bases between. CDR3 bases: TGTGCCAGCAGCCCGAGGTCCGACACTGAAGCTTTCTTT. As protein: CASSPRSDTEAFF.

V is TRBV6-1 and J is TRBJ1-2, with 9 nucleotides matching TRBD1. Trimming at V came to 3 bases and at J to 7 bases, leaving 9 bases not matched to a gene. Germline V CDR1 and CDR2: MNHNS, SASEGT. The CDR3 has 15 residues. CDR3 in amino acids: CASSELQGALSGYTF. The CDR3 coding sequence is TGTGCCAGCAGTGAGTTACAGGGGGCTCTGTCTGGCTACACCTTC.

The chain couples TRBV12-3 or TRBV12-4 to TRBJ2-2, with D perhaps TRBD1 or TRBD2 (7 bases each). The CDR3 is 13 amino acids. Trimming stripped 6 bases from V and 7 bases from J, with 12 bases between. The DNA of the CDR3 is TGTGCCAGCAGCCCAGGGGGGGACGGGGAGCTGTTTTTT. This codes for CASSPGGDGELFF.

This clone came up a few times. CDR3 sequence: CASRPPERNTEAFF. The CDR3 DNA sequence: TGTGCCAGCAGACCTCCCGAGAGGAACACTGAAGCTTTCTTT. The V gene is TRBV27, the J gene TRBJ1-1; no clear D. Trimming removed 6 bases at V and 1 base at J, with 12 bases between. The CDR3 consists of 14 residues. Germline assignment: CDR1 MNHEY and CDR2 SMNVEV (reference sequence).

This chain links TRBV19 with TRBJ1-4; the D gene is possibly TRBD1 (5 bases). Germline loops: CDR1 LNHDA, CDR2 SQIVND (reference sequence). This CDR3 has 15 residues. V was pared by 9 bases and J by 8 bases, with 22 bases between. CDR3 bases: TGTGCCAGCAGAGGGGAATGGGGATATGTGGAAAAACTGTTTTTT. Protein product: CASRGEWGYVEKLFF.

This clone was seen only once. V and J are TRBV28 and TRBJ2-3; tentative D call: TRBD2 (6 bases). V was trimmed by 1 base and J by 6 bases, leaving 8 bases between them. The CDR3 runs to 13 residues. The germline V gene encodes CDR1 MDHEN and CDR2 SYDVKM. The CDR3 sequence: CASSLSGGDTQYF. The CDR3 coding sequence is TGTGCCAGCAGTTTATCTGGGGGGGATACGCAGTATTTT.

The V call is TRBV3-1 (or the pseudogene TRBV3-2), the J call TRBJ2-7; 8 positions match TRBD2. V lost 6 bases and J lost 6; bases outside the gene matches: 7. This CDR3 has 13 residues. Germline V gene data show CDR1 as LGHDT and CDR2 as YNNKEL (reference sequence). CDR3 nucleotide sequence: TGTGCCAGCAGGGCCGGGGGGGAGGCCGAGCAGTACTTC. It yields the protein CASRAGGEAEQYF.

The chain links TRBV6-4 to TRBJ2-2; D unresolved. Germline CDR1 and CDR2: MRHNA and SNTAGT. The CDR3 contains 15 residues. The ends were cut back, 5 bases at V and 0 bases at J, with 10 bases in the middle. The CDR3 DNA follows: TGTGCCAGCAGTCCCCGACTGGCGAACACCGGGGAGCTGTTTTTT. The encoded protein is CASSPRLANTGELFF.

A note on this clone: The germline gene is not matched at one end of the junction; a read error may be the cause. The rearrangement joins TRBV7-8 to TRBJ2-1; 11 nucleotides match TRBD2. The CDR3 has 16 amino acids. Germline V CDR1 and CDR2: SGHVS, FQNEAQ. Written as DNA, the CDR3 is TGTGCCAGCAGATTAGCGGGGGGGCTTTCCTACAATGAGCAGTTCTTC. Protein product: CASRLAGGLSYNEQFF.

This clone was counted a few times. This chain uses TRBV18 with TRBJ1-1; D remains ambiguous. V gave up 0 bases and J gave up 1 base, with 6 bases separating them. Per germline, CDR1 KGHSH and CDR2 LQKENI. There are 14 residues in the CDR3. The CDR3 region is CASSPPVRNTEAFF. CDR3 nucleotide sequence: TGTGCCAGCTCACCACCGGTTAGGAACACTGAAGCTTTCTTT.

This rearrangement joins TRBV5-3 to TRBJ1-5; tentatively, D is TRBD1 (5 bases). TRBV5-3 counts as an open reading frame of uncertain function. V lost 10 bases and J 11 bases, leaving 28 bases between the germline ends. The CDR3 runs 15 residues. CDR3 DNA: TGTGCCGGCAGGTACGGGTCTGAGGGGTGCACGACCCAGCATTTT. Protein sequence: CAGRYGSEGCTTQHF.

This chain connects TRBV6-4 to TRBJ1-2; 7 bases are shared with TRBD1. This CDR3 has 16 amino acids. Looked up from germline, CDR1 is MRHNA and CDR2 is SNTAGT. V dropped 7 bases and J dropped 10; count of bases not matched to a gene: 21. The CDR3 region is CASTFTRTGAALDYTF. For the CDR3, the DNA is TGTGCCAGCACCTTTACACGGACAGGAGCGGCATTAGACTACACCTTC.

This rearrangement joins TRBV12-5 to TRBJ2-5, with D possibly being TRBD1 (6 bases). This CDR3 has 16 amino acids. Germline CDR1 reads LGHNT; CDR2 reads FRNRAP. The V gene lost 2 bases and the J gene lost 3 bases, with 16 bases spanning the gap. CDR3 nucleotide sequence: TGTGCTAGTGGTTTGAGAGTCAGGGGCACAGAAGAGACCCAGTACTTC. This sequence encodes CASGLRVRGTEETQYF.

The rearrangement joins TRBV5-8 to TRBJ2-2; 8 positions match TRBD2. This CDR3 has 13 residues. V shed 4 bases and J 8 bases; nucleotides not matched to a gene: 4. Germline V lookup: CDR1 SGHTS, CDR2 YDEGEE. CDR3 in DNA: TGTGCCAGCAGCGTAGCGGGATCTGGGGAGCTGTTTTTT. Translating it yields CASSVAGSGELFF.